This is a list of T cell receptor beta chains from one sample in a study of blood T cells in healthy people across ages. TCRdb analysed the 5' RACE reads with MiXCR anew, one entry per CDR3 protein. The sample lists under 800,000 distinct CDR3 sequences, roughly 41% seen once, with roughly 20% in the top ten. The sequencing input was blood. The receptors were sampled from a woman aged 55-69 years in good health. The CDR3 runs from the conserved cysteine through the conserved F or W. Each record gives: clone size, CDR3 length, D gene, V gene, J gene, CDR3 DNA, CDR3 protein. A D gene is named only where the DNA matches it firmly. The size field is filled for only some rows; it gives once, few, many or a size class.

>few|12|.|TRBV5-4|TRBJ1-2
TGTGCCAGCAGCTGGGACGGCGGGGGCTACACCTTC
CASSWDGGGYTF
>.|16|TRBD2|TRBV28|TRBJ2-3
TGTGCCAGCAGTTTTGGACTAGCGGCTAGCACAGATACGCAGTATTTT
CASSFGLAASTDTQYF
>few|15|.|TRBV5-1|TRBJ2-7
TGCGCCAGCAGCAACTCCGGGGGCAATGGCTACGAGCAGTACTTC
CASSNSGGNGYEQYF
>.|17|.|TRBV24-1|TRBJ1-2
TGTGCCACCAGTGATTGGGGGACACGCGCGGAGAACTATGGCTACACCTTC
CATSDWGTRAENYGYTF
>few|12|TRBD1|TRBV12-3/TRBV12-4|TRBJ1-2
TGTGCCAGCAGTTTGACAGGGCGAGGCTACACCTTC
CASSLTGRGYTF
>few|19|TRBD1|TRBV28|TRBJ2-4
TGTGCCAGCAGTTTATTGCCACGACAGGGTGACGAGGCCAAAAACATTCAGTACTTC
CASSLLPRQGDEAKNIQYF
>.|14|.|TRBV20-1|TRBJ2-3
TGCAGTCCCCCTCGCCGAGCGGAAGCAGATACGCAGTATTTT
CSPPRRAEADTQYF
>.|18|.|TRBV6-2/TRBV6-3|TRBJ2-6
TGTGCCAGCAGTTATTCTACAGCGAGGATCTCTGGGGCCAACGTCCTGACTTTC
CASSYSTARISGANVLTF
>few|17|.|TRBV11-2|TRBJ2-6
TGTGCCAGCAGCTTAGACCCGGGAGCTGGTGGGGCCAACGTCCTGACTTTC
CASSLDPGAGGANVLTF
>.|17|.|TRBV9|TRBJ1-1
TGTGCCAGCACCGTCCTGGGGGACTACTACATGAACACTGAAGCTTTCTTT
CASTVLGDYYMNTEAFF
>.|15|.|TRBV6-2/TRBV6-3|TRBJ1-6
TGTGCCAGCAGTCCTCGGGGGGGGGTCGATTCACCCCTCCACTTT
CASSPRGGVDSPLHF
>.|14|TRBD1|TRBV10-3|TRBJ2-5
TGTGCCATGGGAAGGGACAGGGACCAAGAGACCCAGTACTTC
CAMGRDRDQETQYF
>few|17|TRBD2|TRBV6-2/TRBV6-3|TRBJ2-5
TGTGCCAGCAGGCCCCCCCCACTAGCGGGAGGTGTTGAGACCCAGTACTTC
CASRPPPLAGGVETQYF
>.|16|TRBD1|TRBV4-3|TRBJ2-3
TGCGCCAGCAGCCAAGTGCGGGACAGGGCCACAGATACGCAGTATTTT
CASSQVRDRATDTQYF
>.|17|TRBD2|TRBV18|TRBJ2-1
TGTGCCAGCTCACCCCGGACTAGCGGACCTAATTACAATGAGCAGTTCTTC
CASSPRTSGPNYNEQFF
>.|14|.|TRBV29-1|TRBJ1-2
TGCAGCGTTTCTTCGGTATGGGGGGACTATGGCTACACCTTC
CSVSSVWGDYGYTF
>.|12|TRBD2|TRBV13|TRBJ2-3
TGTGCCAGCAGCTTACGGGAGGGTACGCAGTATTTT
CASSLREGTQYF
>few|14|.|TRBV10-3|TRBJ2-4
TGTGCCATCAGTGAGTCCGGGCATACAAACATTCAGTACTTC
CAISESGHTNIQYF
>.|17|.|TRBV9|TRBJ2-3
TGTGCCAGCAGCCCCCGCGTCGTAGGGGGGGGCGCAGATACGCAGTATTTT
CASSPRVVGGGADTQYF
>few|15|TRBD2|TRBV2|TRBJ2-7
TGTGCCAGCAGTGTAAATAGCGGGGGCCTCTCCGAGCAGTACTTC
CASSVNSGGLSEQYF
>.|15|TRBD1|TRBV19|TRBJ1-5
TGTGCCAGTAGTATTGGGACAGGGGTTGGTCAGCCCCAGCATTTT
CASSIGTGVGQPQHF
>.|14|.|TRBV20-1|TRBJ1-4
TGCAGTGCTAGAAGGGCTGGCAGGCGTGAAAAACTGTTTTTT
CSARRAGRREKLFF
>.|14|.|TRBV20-1|TRBJ1-5
TGCAGTGCCACCCAGGCCAGAAGGGACCAGCCCCAGCATTTT
CSATQARRDQPQHF
>few|13|.|TRBV5-1|TRBJ1-1
TGCGCCAGCAGCTCAGAGATTGGGACTGAAGCTTTCTTT
CASSSEIGTEAFF
>few|14|TRBD1|TRBV2|TRBJ1-1
TGTGCCAGCGGAGGGCAGGGGGCGAACACTGAAGCTTTCTTT
CASGGQGANTEAFF
>once|16|TRBD2|TRBV5-1|TRBJ2-5
TGCGCCAGCAGCTTTAATAGCGGGAAAAAGAGTGAGACCCAGTACTTC
CASSFNSGKKSETQYF
>few|15|TRBD2|TRBV7-2|TRBJ2-2
TGTGCCAGCAGCCCACTAGCGGCAAACACCGGGGAGCTGTTTTTT
CASSPLAANTGELFF
>.|16|TRBD2|TRBV6-5|TRBJ2-3
TGTGCCAGCAGTTTTGGTGGTAGCGGGGTGTCAGATACGCAGTATTTT
CASSFGGSGVSDTQYF
>.|16|.|TRBV18|TRBJ2-3
TGTGCCAGCTCACCACCTGCCACCGGAGGGGTAGATACGCAGTATTTT
CASSPPATGGVDTQYF
>few|13|TRBD1|TRBV10-2|TRBJ1-2
TGCGCCATACGGGACAGGCAGGAGAATGGCTACACCTTC
CAIRDRQENGYTF
>.|12|TRBD1|TRBV11-2|TRBJ2-4
TGTGCCGGCACGGACAGGGAAAACATTCAGTACTTC
CAGTDRENIQYF
>.|15|TRBD1|TRBV6-2/TRBV6-3|TRBJ2-7
TGTGCCAGCAGTTACTCGGTACAGGGGTGGGGCGAGCAGTACTTC
CASSYSVQGWGEQYF
>.|13|.|TRBV12-3/TRBV12-4|TRBJ1-2
TGTGCCAGCAGCGATGGGTCAGCCTATGGCTACACCTTC
CASSDGSAYGYTF
>.|17|TRBD1|TRBV29-1|TRBJ1-1
TGCAGCGTGACTCCCGGGACAGGGGCCCTCATGAACACTGAAGCTTTCTTT
CSVTPGTGALMNTEAFF
>few|14|TRBD2|TRBV6-6|TRBJ2-1
TGTGCCAGCTGGATGAGCGGGGGGGCCGGGGAGCAGTTCTTC
CASWMSGGAGEQFF
>.|16|.|TRBV5-5|TRBJ2-3
TGTGCCAGCAGCTTGGGGCAGCCGGTCCCCACAGATACGCAGTATTTT
CASSLGQPVPTDTQYF
>few|16|.|TRBV2|TRBJ1-5
TGTGCCAGCAGTAAAGAGGGGGGGTACAGCAATCAGCCCCAGCATTTT
CASSKEGGYSNQPQHF
>.|15|.|TRBV5-6|TRBJ1-6
TGTGTCAGCAGCGAGGCGGGGAGGCATAATTCACCCCTCCACTTT
CVSSEAGRHNSPLHF
>few|17|.|TRBV20-1|TRBJ2-3
TGCAGTGCTAGAAAGGTCCCACGACAGGCTATCACAGATACGCAGTATTTT
CSARKVPRQAITDTQYF
>.|15|TRBD2|TRBV12-3/TRBV12-4|TRBJ2-2
TGTGCCAGCAGGGGGACTAGCGGGGTCACCGGGGAGCTGTTTTTT
CASRGTSGVTGELFF
>few|16|.|TRBV7-2|TRBJ1-3
TGTGCCAGCAGCTTAGCGACAGTGAGCTCTGGAAACACCATATATTTT
CASSLATVSSGNTIYF
>.|17|.|TRBV7-8|TRBJ1-1
TGTGCCAGCAGCTTATTAACCCCCGGGACGGTGAACACTGAAGCTTTCTTT
CASSLLTPGTVNTEAFF
>.|15|.|TRBV28|TRBJ2-6
TGTGCCAGCACCCCAGGGAGCATTGGGGCCAACGTCCTGACTTTC
CASTPGSIGANVLTF
>.|16|.|TRBV6-2/TRBV6-3|TRBJ2-5
TGTGCCAGCAGTTACTCGAAGGTCCGCTTCCAAGAGACCCAGTACTTC
CASSYSKVRFQETQYF
>few|13|TRBD2|TRBV20-1|TRBJ2-7
TGCAGTGCTAGAGAGCTAGCGGTAAGCGAGCAGTACTTC
CSARELAVSEQYF
>.|14|TRBD2|TRBV6-1|TRBJ2-1
TGTGCCATCTACTTAGCGGGGGGGAACAATGAGCAGTTCTTC
CAIYLAGGNNEQFF
>.|11|.|TRBV28|TRBJ1-5
TGTGCCAGCAGTTCCCCCTGGGGCCAGCATTTT
CASSSPWGQHF
>many|15|TRBD2|TRBV12-3/TRBV12-4|TRBJ2-7
TGTGCCAGCAGTTCAAGCGGGGGGTCCCCCTACGAGCAGTACTTC
CASSSSGGSPYEQYF